These 16 T cell receptor beta chains were all obtained from the same sample, sequenced in a study of cytomegalovirus exposure and HLA in healthy donors. Researchers ran the PCR with 60 Vbeta and 13 Jbeta primers. The table came from immunoSEQ multiplex PCR; TCRdb's copy has only in-frame clones and leaves some out. The sample lists 200,000 or so clones; 65% to 80% were seen once. The material sequenced was PBMCs. The origin of the receptors is a man aged 35 to 55 in good health and CMV-seronegative.

This chain links TRBV7-3 with TRBJ2-7; TRBD1 aligns across 10 bases. V lost 4 bases, J lost 10 bases, and 7 bases stayed unmatched. CDR3 size: 13 residues. Looked up from germline, CDR1 is SGHTA and CDR2 is FQGTGA. CDR3 protein: CASSSSGTGVQYF. The CDR3 DNA follows: TGTGCCAGCAGCTCGTCCGGGACAGGGGTACAGTACTTC.

The V gene is TRBV7-9, the J gene TRBJ2-5; TRBD1 is a possible D gene (7 bases). Trimming cost V 4 bases and J 7 bases, with 25 bases left between them. The CDR3 spans 17 residues. Germline lookup yields CDR1 SEHNR and CDR2 FQNEAQ (reference sequence). CDR3 in amino acids: CASSYPGGRGSPGTQYF. CDR3 bases: TGTGCCAGCAGCTACCCCGGGGGCAGGGGGTCCCCAGGGACCCAGTACTTC.

The chain combines TRBV18 with TRBJ1-4; unclear D gene. The CDR3 totals 14 residues. V gave up 6 bases and J gave up 0 bases, with 8 bases separating them. Germline V gene data show CDR1 as KGHSH and CDR2 as LQKENI. The CDR3, as DNA: TGTGCCAGCTCTAAGCGGGCAACTAATGAAAAACTGTTTTTT. It codes for CASSKRATNEKLFF. Complete variable domain (other parts from reference TRBV18 and TRBJ1-4): NAGVMQNPRHLVRRRGQEARLRCSPMKGHSHVYWYRQLPEEGLKFMVYLQKENIIDESGMPKERFSAEFPKEGPSILRIQQVVRGDSAAYFCASSKRATNEKLFFGSGTQLSVL.

The genes are TRBV5-1 and TRBJ2-3; D may be TRBD2 (5 bases). CDR1 and CDR2 (germline): SGHRS, YFSETQ. The CDR3 length is 12 residues. Trimming took 3 bases from V and 8 from J, leaving 10 bases between them. CDR3 in amino acids: CASSSEAATQYF. CDR3 nucleotide sequence: TGCGCCAGCAGCTCGGAAGCGGCTACGCAGTATTTT.

This sequence joins TRBV6-1 and TRBJ2-3; 10 nucleotides agree with TRBD1. CDR3 length: 14 amino acids. The V segment lost 4 bases and the J segment 5 bases; nucleotides outside the gene matches: 3. In germline, CDR1 is MNHNS, CDR2 SASEGT. CDR3 nucleotides: TGTGCCAGCAGTGGACAGGGGGCAATAGATACGCAGTATTTT. Translated, it gives CASSGQGAIDTQYF.

With regard to this clone: Additional DNA sequences in this sample encode the identical CDR3. This chain links TRBV11-2 with TRBJ2-3; 9 bases line up with TRBD2. The germline gives CDR1 SGHAT, CDR2 FQNNGV. CDR3 length: 16 residues. Unmatched junction bases numbered 6, after V lost 1 base and J lost 4 bases. The CDR3: CASSLVAGGRSDTQYF. In DNA, the CDR3 is TGTGCCAGCAGCTTAGTGGCGGGAGGGAGGTCAGATACGCAGTATTTT.

The V gene is TRBV2, the J gene TRBJ1-2, with TRBD1 matching over 8 bases. The junction had 5 bases not matched to a gene; V was cut back by 8 bases and J by 0 bases. The germline V gene has CDR1 SNHLY and CDR2 FYNNEI. This CDR3 region has 14 residues. DNA of the CDR3: TGTGCCAGCCAGGAGGACAGGGCTAACTATGGCTACACCTTC. Its protein is CASQEDRANYGYTF.

The V gene is TRBV15, the J gene TRBJ2-7; D is unresolved. V lost 1 base and J lost 3, with 7 bases in between. Germline V gives CDR1 LNHNV, CDR2 YYDKDF (reference sequence). The CDR3 totals 13 residues. The CDR3 spells CATSRVASYEQYF. Here the CDR3 DNA reads TGTGCCACCAGCAGAGTGGCTAGCTACGAGCAGTACTTC.

The chain employs TRBV2 and TRBJ1-1, with unresolved D. The CDR3 is made up of 13 amino acids. The ends were cut back, 2 bases at V and 4 bases at J, with 8 bases in the middle. Germline assignment: CDR1 SNHLY and CDR2 FYNNEI. This chain's CDR3 is CASSETRITEAFF. CDR3 nucleotide sequence: TGTGCCAGCAGTGAAACTAGAATCACTGAAGCTTTCTTT.

The J gene is TRBJ2-1, the V gene TRBV6-5; D is unresolved. Germline-derived CDR1 and CDR2 are MNHEY and SVGAGI. There are 15 residues in the CDR3. The germline V and J ends were trimmed by 5 bases and 2 bases, with 13 bases remaining between them. As DNA, the CDR3 is TGTGCCAGCAGTCCCTCACGGGTTCCCTACAATGAGCAGTTCTTC. It is translated as CASSPSRVPYNEQFF.

This clone was seen a single time. The chain carries TRBV7-9 and TRBJ2-7; a possible D gene is TRBD1 (5 bases). Germline CDR1 and CDR2: SEHNR and FQNEAQ (reference sequence). V shed 5 bases and J shed 4 bases, with 15 bases lying between them. There are 14 residues in the CDR3. CDR3 coding DNA: TGTGCCAGCAGCGACAGTGCCCGTGCTTACGAGCAGTACTTC. It encodes CASSDSARAYEQYF.

This chain links TRBV7-9 with TRBJ1-6, with a tentative D call TRBD1 (6 bases). Trimming pared 3 bases from V and 10 bases from J, leaving 13 bases between. CDR1 is SEHNR, CDR2 FQNEAQ, per germline (reference sequence). This CDR3 spans 14 amino acids. For the CDR3, the DNA is TGTGCCAGCAGCTTGCAGGGGTATCTATCACCCCTCCACTTT. Its translation: CASSLQGYLSPLHF.

This chain uses TRBV18 with TRBJ2-4; TRBD1 aligns across 9 bases. The junction had 7 bases not matched to a gene; V was cut back by 3 bases and J by 7 bases. Germline-derived CDR1 and CDR2 are KGHSH and LQKENI. The CDR3 runs to 15 residues. The CDR3 sequence: CASSPRTGEWNIQYF. For the CDR3, the DNA is TGTGCCAGCTCACCTCGGACAGGGGAATGGAACATTCAGTACTTC.

This rearrangement joins TRBV5-1 to TRBJ1-1, with D maybe TRBD1 (5 bases). CDR3 length: 14 residues. Trimming cost V 4 bases and J 5 bases, with 15 bases left between them. Germline V gene data show CDR1 as SGHRS and CDR2 as YFSETQ. The CDR3 DNA sequence: TGCGCCAGCAGCCACGGGGGGGTAACGACTGAAGCTTTCTTT. This translates into CASSHGGVTTEAFF.

V is TRBV5-1 and J is TRBJ2-5; D is unresolved. The CDR3 loop spans 13 amino acids. Trimming cost V 10 bases and J 4 bases, with 17 bases left between them. Germline CDR1 reads SGHRS; CDR2 reads YFSETQ. The CDR3 coding sequence is TGCGCCTCCTCCCCCGCCCAGGTAGAGACCCAGTACTTC. Translated: CASSPAQVETQYF.

The chain uses TRBV13 and TRBJ1-2; 9 bases match TRBD1. The germline V gene encodes CDR1 PRHDT and CDR2 FYEKMQ (reference sequence). The CDR3 runs to 15 residues. Losses at the gene ends were 4 bases for V and 5 bases for J; bases not matched to a gene: 8. For the CDR3, the DNA is TGTGCCAGCAGCTCCTGGACAGGGGATCGTTATGGCTACACCTTC. Encoded protein: CASSSWTGDRYGYTF.